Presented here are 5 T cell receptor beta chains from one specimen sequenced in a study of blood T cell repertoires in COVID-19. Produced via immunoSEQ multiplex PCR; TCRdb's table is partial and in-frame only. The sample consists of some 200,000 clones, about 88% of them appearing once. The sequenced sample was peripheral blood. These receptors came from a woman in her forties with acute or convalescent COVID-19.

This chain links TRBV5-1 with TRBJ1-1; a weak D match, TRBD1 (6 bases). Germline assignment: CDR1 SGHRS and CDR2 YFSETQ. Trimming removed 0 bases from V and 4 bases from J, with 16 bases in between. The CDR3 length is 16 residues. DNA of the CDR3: TGCGCCAGCAGCTTGGTCATAGGGGGGGTTGGCACTGAAGCTTTCTTT. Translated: CASSLVIGGVGTEAFF.

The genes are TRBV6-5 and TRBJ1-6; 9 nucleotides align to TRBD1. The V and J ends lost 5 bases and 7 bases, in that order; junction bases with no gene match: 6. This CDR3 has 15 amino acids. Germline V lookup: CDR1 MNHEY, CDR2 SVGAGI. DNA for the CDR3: TGTGCCAGCAGTCCCGCACAGGGGGCAAATTCACCCCTCCACTTT. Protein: CASSPAQGANSPLHF.

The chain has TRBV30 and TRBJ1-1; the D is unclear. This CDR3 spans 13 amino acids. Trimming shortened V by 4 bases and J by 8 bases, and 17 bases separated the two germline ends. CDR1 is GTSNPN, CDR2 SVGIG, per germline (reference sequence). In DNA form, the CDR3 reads TGTGCCTGGAAGGGTCGTAGAGAGGGCGAAGCTTTCTTT. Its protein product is CAWKGRREGEAFF.

DNA for the CDR3: TGTGCCAGCAGCTTAGGAGGGTATCTGACAGATACGCAGTATTTT. Amino acids: CASSLGGYLTDTQYF. The chain has TRBV7-8 and TRBJ2-3; D perhaps matches TRBD2 (5 bases). V was pared by 1 base and J by 3 bases, with 11 bases between. CDR1 SGHVS and CDR2 FQNEAQ come from the germline V gene. The CDR3 is made up of 15 amino acids.

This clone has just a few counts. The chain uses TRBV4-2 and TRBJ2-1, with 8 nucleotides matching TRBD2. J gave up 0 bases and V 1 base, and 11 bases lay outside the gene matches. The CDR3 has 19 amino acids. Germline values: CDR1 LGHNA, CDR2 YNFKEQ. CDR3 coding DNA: TGTGCCAGCAGCCAAGGTGGGCAGCGGGGGACTTACTCCTACAATGAGCAGTTCTTC. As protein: CASSQGGQRGTYSYNEQFF.